This T cell receptor (beta chain) is from a study of blood T cells in healthy people across ages. PCR was performed a second time for about 6 to 12 cycles using a sample-barcoded 5' primer and a J-beta primer mix. TCRdb fed the 5' RACE reads into MiXCR, producing one record per CDR3 protein. The sample lists 1.5 million to 1.9 million distinct CDR3 sequences, 35% to 45% occurring once. To note about this clonotype: As yet, its antigen is unknown.

Study results and caveats: It was the long-lived donors that had more naive CD4+ cells and higher diversity than aged donors.

The ends lost 3 bases at V and 11 bases at J; junction bases unmatched: 12. Germline lookup yields CDR1 KGHSH and CDR2 LQKENI. The CDR3 contains 14 residues. The V call is TRBV18, the J call TRBJ2-5, with 7 bases aligning to TRBD2. The sequence derives from a woman in her late teens or twenties in good health. The source material was blood. CDR3 loop: CASSPGGTVNEQYF. As DNA, the CDR3 is TGTGCCAGCTCACCGGGGGGGACGGTCAATGAGCAGTACTTC.